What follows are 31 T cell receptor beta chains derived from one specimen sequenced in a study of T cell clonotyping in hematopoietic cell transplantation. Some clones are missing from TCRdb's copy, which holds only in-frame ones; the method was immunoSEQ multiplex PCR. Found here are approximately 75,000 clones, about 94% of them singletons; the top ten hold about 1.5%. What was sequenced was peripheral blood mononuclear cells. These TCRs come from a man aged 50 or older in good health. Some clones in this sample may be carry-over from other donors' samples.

The CDR3: CASSSQYEQYF. The DNA of the CDR3 is TGCGCCAGCAGCTCACAGTACGAGCAGTACTTC. The rearrangement joins TRBV5-1 to TRBJ2-7, with unresolved D. Trimming cost V 3 bases and J 4 bases, with 5 bases left between them. The CDR3 spans 11 residues. The germline V gene has CDR1 SGHRS and CDR2 YFSETQ. Combining the CDR3 with reference TRBV5-1 and TRBJ2-7 gives the whole variable domain KAGVTQTPRYLIKTRGQQVTLSCSPISGHRSVSWYQQTPGQGLQFLFEYFSETQRNKGNFPGRFSGRQFSNSRSEMNVSTLELGDSALYLCASSSQYEQYFGPGTRLTVT.

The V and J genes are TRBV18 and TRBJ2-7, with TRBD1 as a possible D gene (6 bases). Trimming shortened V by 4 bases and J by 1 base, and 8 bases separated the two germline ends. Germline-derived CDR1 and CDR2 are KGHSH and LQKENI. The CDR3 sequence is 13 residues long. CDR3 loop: CASSRTESYEQYF. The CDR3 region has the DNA TGTGCCAGCTCACGGACAGAGTCCTACGAGCAGTACTTC.

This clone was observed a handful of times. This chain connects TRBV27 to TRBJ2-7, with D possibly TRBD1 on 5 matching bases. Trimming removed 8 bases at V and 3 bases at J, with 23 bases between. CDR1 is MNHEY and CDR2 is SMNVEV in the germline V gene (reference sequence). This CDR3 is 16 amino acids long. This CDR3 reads CASAPGPGREDYEQYF. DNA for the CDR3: TGTGCCAGCGCCCCCGGCCCGGGCAGGGAAGACTACGAGCAGTACTTC.

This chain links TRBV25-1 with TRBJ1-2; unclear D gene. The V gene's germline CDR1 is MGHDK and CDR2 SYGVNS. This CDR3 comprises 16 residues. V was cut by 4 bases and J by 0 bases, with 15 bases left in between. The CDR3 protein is CASSGYFEKSNYGYTF. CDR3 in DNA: TGTGCCAGCAGTGGGTACTTCGAAAAATCTAACTATGGCTACACCTTC.

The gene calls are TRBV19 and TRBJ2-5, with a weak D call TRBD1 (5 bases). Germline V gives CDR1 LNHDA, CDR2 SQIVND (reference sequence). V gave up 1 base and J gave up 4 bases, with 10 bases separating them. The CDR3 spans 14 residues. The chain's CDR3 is CASSIGGQGETQYF. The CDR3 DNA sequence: TGTGCCAGTAGTATAGGTGGGCAGGGAGAGACCCAGTACTTC.

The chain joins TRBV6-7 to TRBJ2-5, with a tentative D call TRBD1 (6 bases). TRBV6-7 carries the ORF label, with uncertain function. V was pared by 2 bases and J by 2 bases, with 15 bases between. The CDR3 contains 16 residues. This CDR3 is CASSYGLHRDQETQYF. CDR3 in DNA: TGTGCCAGCAGTTACGGCCTACACAGGGATCAAGAGACCCAGTACTTC.

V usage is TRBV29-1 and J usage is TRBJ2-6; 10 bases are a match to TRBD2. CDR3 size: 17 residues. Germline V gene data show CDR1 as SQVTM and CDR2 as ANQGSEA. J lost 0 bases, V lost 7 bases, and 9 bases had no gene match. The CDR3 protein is CSARTSGDSSGANVLTF. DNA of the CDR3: TGCAGCGCCCGGACTAGCGGAGATTCCTCTGGGGCCAACGTCCTGACTTTC.

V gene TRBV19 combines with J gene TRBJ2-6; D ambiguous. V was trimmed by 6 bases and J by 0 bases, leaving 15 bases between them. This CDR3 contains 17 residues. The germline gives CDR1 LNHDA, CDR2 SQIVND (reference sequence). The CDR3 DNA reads TGTGCCAGTAGGTCAAGGACCCTACGCTCTGGGGCCAACGTCCTGACTTTC. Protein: CASRSRTLRSGANVLTF.

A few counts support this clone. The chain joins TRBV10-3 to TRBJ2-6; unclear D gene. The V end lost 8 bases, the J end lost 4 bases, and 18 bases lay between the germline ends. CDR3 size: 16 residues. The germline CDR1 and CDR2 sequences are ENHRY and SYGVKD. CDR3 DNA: TGTGCCATCCCGGCGACCCCTGCCTCCGGGGCCAACGTCCTGACTTTC. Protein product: CAIPATPASGANVLTF.

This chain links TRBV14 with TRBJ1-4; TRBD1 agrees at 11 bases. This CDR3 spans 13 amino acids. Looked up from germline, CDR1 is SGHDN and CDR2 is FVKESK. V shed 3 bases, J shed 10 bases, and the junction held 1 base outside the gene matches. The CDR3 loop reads CASSQGTGGKLFF. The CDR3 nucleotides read TGTGCCAGCAGCCAGGGGACAGGGGGAAAACTGTTTTTT.

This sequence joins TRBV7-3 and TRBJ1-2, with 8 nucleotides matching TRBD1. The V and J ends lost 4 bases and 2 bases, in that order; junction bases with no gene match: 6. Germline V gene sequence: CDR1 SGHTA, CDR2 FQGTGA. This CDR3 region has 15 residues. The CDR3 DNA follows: TGTGCCAGCAGCTCGACAGGGGCCCACAACTATGGCTACACCTTC. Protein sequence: CASSSTGAHNYGYTF.

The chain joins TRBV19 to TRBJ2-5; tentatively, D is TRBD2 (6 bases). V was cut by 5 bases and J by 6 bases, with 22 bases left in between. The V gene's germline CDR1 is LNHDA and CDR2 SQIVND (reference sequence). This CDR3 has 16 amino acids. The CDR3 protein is CASSAGLGTSSKTQYF. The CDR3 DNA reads TGTGCCAGTAGTGCAGGCCTCGGGACTTCCTCCAAGACCCAGTACTTC.

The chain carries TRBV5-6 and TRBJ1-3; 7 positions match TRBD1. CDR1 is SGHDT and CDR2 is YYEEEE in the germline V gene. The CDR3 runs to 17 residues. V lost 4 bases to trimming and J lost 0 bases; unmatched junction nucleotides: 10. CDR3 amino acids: CASSPRGQITSGNTIYF. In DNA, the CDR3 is TGTGCCAGCAGCCCCCGGGGACAGATAACCTCTGGAAACACCATATATTTT.

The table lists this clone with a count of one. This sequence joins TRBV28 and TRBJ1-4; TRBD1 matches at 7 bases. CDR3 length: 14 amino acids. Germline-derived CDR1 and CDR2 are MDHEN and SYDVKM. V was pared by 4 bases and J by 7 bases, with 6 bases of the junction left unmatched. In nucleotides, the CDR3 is TGTGCCAGCAGTTCAGACAGGGTGCGTGAAAAACTGTTTTTT. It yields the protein CASSSDRVREKLFF.

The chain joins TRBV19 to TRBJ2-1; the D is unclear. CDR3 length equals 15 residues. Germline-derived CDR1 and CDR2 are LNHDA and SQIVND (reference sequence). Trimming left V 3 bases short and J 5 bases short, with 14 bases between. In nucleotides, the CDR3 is TGTGCCAGTAGTATTTTGGCGGCCGGTGACAATGAGCAGTTCTTC. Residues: CASSILAAGDNEQFF.

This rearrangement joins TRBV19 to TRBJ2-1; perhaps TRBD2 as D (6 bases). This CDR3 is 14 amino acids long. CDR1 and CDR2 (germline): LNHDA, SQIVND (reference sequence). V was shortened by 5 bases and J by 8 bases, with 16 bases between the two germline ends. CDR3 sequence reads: CASSVSGPSYEQFF. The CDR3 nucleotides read TGTGCCAGTAGTGTTAGCGGACCGAGTTATGAGCAGTTCTTC. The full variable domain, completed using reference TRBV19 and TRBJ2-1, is DGGITQSPKYLFRKEGQNVTLSCEQNLNHDAMYWYRQDPGQGLRLIYYSQIVNDFQKGDIAEGYSVSREKKESFPLTVTSAQKNPTAFYLCASSVSGPSYEQFFGPGTRLTVL.

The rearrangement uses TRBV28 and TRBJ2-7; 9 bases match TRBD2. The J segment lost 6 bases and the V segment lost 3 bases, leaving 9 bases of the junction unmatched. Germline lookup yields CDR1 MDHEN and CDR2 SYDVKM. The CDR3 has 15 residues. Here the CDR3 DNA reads TGTGCCAGCAGTTTTACCGGGACTAGCCTTAGCGAGCAGTACTTC. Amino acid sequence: CASSFTGTSLSEQYF.

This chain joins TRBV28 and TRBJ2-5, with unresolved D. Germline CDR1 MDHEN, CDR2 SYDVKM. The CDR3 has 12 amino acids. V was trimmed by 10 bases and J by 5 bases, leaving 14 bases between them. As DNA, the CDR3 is TGTGCCACCTCCGACCCAACGGAGACCCAGTACTTC. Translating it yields CATSDPTETQYF. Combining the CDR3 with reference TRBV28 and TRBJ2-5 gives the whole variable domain DVKVTQSSRYLVKRTGEKVFLECVQDMDHENMFWYRQDPGLGLRLIYFSYDVKMKEKGDIPEGYSVSREKKERFSLILESASTNQTSMYLCATSDPTETQYFGPGTRLLVL.

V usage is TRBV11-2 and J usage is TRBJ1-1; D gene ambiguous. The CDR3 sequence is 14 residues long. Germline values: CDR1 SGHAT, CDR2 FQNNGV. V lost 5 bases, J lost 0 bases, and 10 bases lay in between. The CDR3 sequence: CASSPHTMNTEAFF. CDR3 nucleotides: TGTGCCAGCAGCCCTCATACTATGAACACTGAAGCTTTCTTT.

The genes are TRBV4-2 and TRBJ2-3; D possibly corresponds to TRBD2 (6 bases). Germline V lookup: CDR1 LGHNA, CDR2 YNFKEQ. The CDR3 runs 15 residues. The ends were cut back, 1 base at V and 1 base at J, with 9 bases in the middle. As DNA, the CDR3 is TGTGCCAGCAGCCAAGCATGGGGGGGCACAGATACGCAGTATTTT. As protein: CASSQAWGGTDTQYF.

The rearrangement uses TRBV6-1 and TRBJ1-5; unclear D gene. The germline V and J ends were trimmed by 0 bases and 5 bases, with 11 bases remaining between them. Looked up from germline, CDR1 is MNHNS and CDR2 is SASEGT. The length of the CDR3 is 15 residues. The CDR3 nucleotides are TGTGCCAGCAGTGAAGCAGGAAGGGTCTATCAGCCCCAGCATTTT. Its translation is CASSEAGRVYQPQHF.

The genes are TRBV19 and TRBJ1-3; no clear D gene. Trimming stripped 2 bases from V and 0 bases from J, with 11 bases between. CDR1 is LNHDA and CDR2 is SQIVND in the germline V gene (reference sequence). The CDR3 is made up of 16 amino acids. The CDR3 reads CASSITTGGSGNTIYF. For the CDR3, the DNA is TGTGCCAGTAGTATAACCACGGGTGGCTCTGGAAACACCATATATTTT.

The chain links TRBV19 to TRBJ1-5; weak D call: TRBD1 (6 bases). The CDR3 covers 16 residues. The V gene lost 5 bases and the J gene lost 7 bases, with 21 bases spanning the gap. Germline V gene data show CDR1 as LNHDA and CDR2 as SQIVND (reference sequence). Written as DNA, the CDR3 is TGTGCCAGTAGTGGTTTAAGGACAGCGATGGGGCAGCCCCAGCATTTT. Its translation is CASSGLRTAMGQPQHF.

The CDR3 region has the DNA TGTGCCAGCAGCTCCCGGGGACAGGGGTCCAGCTCCTATAATTCACCCCTCCACTTT. Amino acid sequence: CASSSRGQGSSSYNSPLHF. The J gene is TRBJ1-6, the V gene TRBV7-8, with 10 bases fitting TRBD1. This CDR3 has 19 residues. Per germline, CDR1 SGHVS and CDR2 FQNEAQ. The J segment lost 0 bases and the V segment lost 4 bases, leaving 9 bases of the junction unmatched. The full variable domain, completed using reference TRBV7-8 and TRBJ1-6, is GAGVSQSPRYKVAKRGQDVALRCDPISGHVSLFWYQQALGQGPEFLTYFQNEAQLDKSGLPSDRFFAERPEGSVSTLKIQRTQQEDSAVYLCASSSRGQGSSSYNSPLHFGNGTRLTVT.

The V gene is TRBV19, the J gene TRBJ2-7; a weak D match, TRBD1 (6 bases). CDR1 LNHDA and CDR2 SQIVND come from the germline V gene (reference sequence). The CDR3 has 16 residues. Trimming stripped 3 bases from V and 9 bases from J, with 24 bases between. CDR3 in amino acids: CASSIGGLNQGRPQYF. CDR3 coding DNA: TGTGCCAGTAGTATTGGGGGCCTGAATCAGGGTCGGCCGCAGTACTTC.

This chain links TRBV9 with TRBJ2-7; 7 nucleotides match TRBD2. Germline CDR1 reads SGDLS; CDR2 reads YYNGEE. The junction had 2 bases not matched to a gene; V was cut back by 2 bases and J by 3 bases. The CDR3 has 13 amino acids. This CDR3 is CASSVSGDYEQYF. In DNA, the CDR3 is TGTGCCAGCAGCGTCAGCGGGGACTACGAGCAGTACTTC.

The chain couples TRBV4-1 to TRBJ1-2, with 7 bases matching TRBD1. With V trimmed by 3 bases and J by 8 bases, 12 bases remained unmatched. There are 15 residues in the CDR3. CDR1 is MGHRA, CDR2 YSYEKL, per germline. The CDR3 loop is CASSQVDRESQGYTF. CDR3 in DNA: TGCGCCAGCAGCCAGGTAGACAGGGAGTCGCAAGGCTACACCTTC.

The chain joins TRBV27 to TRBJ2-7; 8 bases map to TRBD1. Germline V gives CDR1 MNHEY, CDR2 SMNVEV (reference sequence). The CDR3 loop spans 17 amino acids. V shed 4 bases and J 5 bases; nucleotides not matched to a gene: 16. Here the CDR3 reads CASSYTPGQGALHEQYF. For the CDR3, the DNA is TGTGCCAGCAGTTATACCCCTGGCCAGGGGGCCTTGCACGAGCAGTACTTC.

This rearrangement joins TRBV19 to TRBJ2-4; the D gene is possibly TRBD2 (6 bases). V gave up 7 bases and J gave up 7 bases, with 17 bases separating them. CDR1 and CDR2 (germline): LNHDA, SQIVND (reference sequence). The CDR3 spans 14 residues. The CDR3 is CASIAGPPENIQYF. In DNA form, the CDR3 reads TGTGCCAGTATTGCGGGACCGCCTGAGAACATTCAGTACTTC.

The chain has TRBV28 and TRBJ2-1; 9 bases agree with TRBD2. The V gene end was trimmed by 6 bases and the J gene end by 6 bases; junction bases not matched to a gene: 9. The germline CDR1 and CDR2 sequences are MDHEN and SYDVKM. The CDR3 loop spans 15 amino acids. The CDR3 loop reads CASSPGVAGANEQFF. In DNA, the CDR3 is TGTGCCAGCAGCCCGGGGGTAGCGGGGGCCAATGAGCAGTTCTTC.

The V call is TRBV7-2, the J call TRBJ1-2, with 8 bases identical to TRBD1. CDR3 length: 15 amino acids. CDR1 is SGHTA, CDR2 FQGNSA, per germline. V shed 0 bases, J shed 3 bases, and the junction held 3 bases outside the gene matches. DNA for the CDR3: TGTGCCAGCAGCTTAGCCCCAGGGGGCGACTATGGCTACACCTTC. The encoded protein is CASSLAPGGDYGYTF.